Following are 13 T cell receptor beta chains from one sample sequenced in a study of T-cell memory formation after mild COVID-19. TCRdb passed the 5' RACE reads through MiXCR, listing each CDR3 protein once. This table holds tens of thousands of distinct CDR3 sequences, roughly 16% found once. Source material: PBMCs or a T cell subset sorted from them (not recorded which). The receptors here all came from a man between 18 and 29 years old who had mild COVID-19 (a few samples of this study predate the infection). Cell type and time point are not known.

V is TRBV29-1 and J is TRBJ2-2; D is possibly TRBD2 (5 bases). V was trimmed by 5 bases and J by 0 bases, leaving 13 bases between them. Germline V lookup: CDR1 SQVTM, CDR2 ANQGSEA. CDR3 length: 15 residues. The chain's CDR3 is CSVHLGVANTGELFF. CDR3 sequence (DNA): TGCAGCGTTCATTTGGGAGTCGCGAACACCGGGGAGCTGTTTTTT.

The V and J genes are TRBV3-1 and TRBJ2-1; D is perhaps TRBD2 (6 bases). The CDR3 loop spans 15 amino acids. The ends were cut back, 2 bases at V and 6 bases at J, with 14 bases in the middle. CDR1 and CDR2 (germline): LGHDT, YNNKEL (reference sequence). The DNA for the CDR3 is TGTGCCAGCAGCCAAACCGGGACTCCGGGCAATGAGCAGTTCTTC. It yields the protein CASSQTGTPGNEQFF.

The chain couples TRBV11-2 to TRBJ2-3; TRBD2 aligns across 10 bases. With V trimmed by 2 bases and J by 6 bases, 5 bases remained unmatched. There are 15 residues in the CDR3. CDR1 and CDR2 from the germline V gene are SGHAT and FQNNGV. CDR3 sequence: CASSLLAGAGDTQYF. Here the CDR3 DNA reads TGTGCCAGCAGCTTACTAGCGGGGGCCGGGGATACGCAGTATTTT.

The rearrangement links TRBV13 to TRBJ1-1, with 7 bases identical to TRBD1. This CDR3 has 13 amino acids. Germline V gene sequence: CDR1 PRHDT, CDR2 FYEKMQ (reference sequence). V lost 2 bases to trimming and J lost 8 bases; unmatched junction nucleotides: 5. The CDR3 loop reads CASSLHEGQEAFF. In nucleotides, the CDR3 is TGTGCCAGCAGCTTACACGAGGGACAGGAAGCTTTCTTT.

This clonotype was seen at least ten times. The chain has TRBV7-9 and TRBJ1-1; maybe TRBD1 (5 bases). The CDR3 has 16 residues. V was pared by 5 bases and J by 5 bases, with 21 bases between. CDR1 and CDR2 (germline): SEHNR, FQNEAQ (reference sequence). For the CDR3, the DNA is TGTGCCAGCAGCAGCCCTACGACACGGGGCGGGACTGAAGCTTTCTTT. It encodes CASSSPTTRGGTEAFF.

This clonotype was counted a few times. This chain links TRBV6-2 or TRBV6-3 with TRBJ1-5, with D perhaps TRBD1 (5 bases). Germline V CDR1 and CDR2: MNHEY, SVGEGT. The CDR3 loop spans 14 amino acids. Trimming took 5 bases from V and 0 from J, leaving 8 bases between them. CDR3 amino acids: CASSGTYSNQPQHF. CDR3 DNA sequence: TGTGCCAGCAGTGGGACCTATAGCAATCAGCCCCAGCATTTT.

The chain links TRBV5-1 to TRBJ2-7; TRBD2 matches at 15 bases. In germline, CDR1 is SGHRS, CDR2 YFSETQ. This CDR3 is 16 amino acids long. V shed 4 bases, J shed 3 bases, and the junction held 5 bases outside the gene matches. CDR3 sequence reads: CASSPGLAGGNYEQYF. The CDR3 region has the DNA TGCGCCAGCAGCCCGGGACTAGCGGGGGGAAACTACGAGCAGTACTTC. The whole variable domain, remainder taken from reference TRBV5-1 and TRBJ2-7, is KAGVTQTPRYLIKTRGQQVTLSCSPISGHRSVSWYQQTPGQGLQFLFEYFSETQRNKGNFPGRFSGRQFSNSRSEMNVSTLELGDSALYLCASSPGLAGGNYEQYFGPGTRLTVT.

The gene calls are TRBV19 and TRBJ2-6, with TRBD1 as a possible D gene (5 bases). The V gene's germline CDR1 is LNHDA and CDR2 SQIVND (reference sequence). Trimming left V 8 bases short and J 2 bases short, with 10 bases between. The CDR3 runs to 14 residues. The CDR3 spells CASVVGAGANVLTF. Written as DNA, the CDR3 is TGTGCCAGTGTAGTAGGGGCTGGGGCCAACGTCCTGACTTTC.

This clonotype was picked up a small number of times. The genes are TRBV4-3 and TRBJ2-2, with D possibly being TRBD2 (5 bases). The CDR3 length is 13 residues. Trimming took off 9 bases at V and 6 bases at J, with 14 bases between the two ends. Germline CDR1 and CDR2: LGHNA and YSLEER. CDR3 in amino acids: CARARGGSGELFF. DNA for the CDR3: TGCGCCAGGGCTCGGGGTGGGTCCGGGGAGCTGTTTTTT.

This clonotype turned up a few times. J is TRBJ1-3 and V is TRBV7-9, with 7 bases fitting TRBD1. The germline V gene encodes CDR1 SEHNR and CDR2 FQNEAQ (reference sequence). J lost 1 base, V lost 6 bases, and 9 bases had no gene match. This CDR3 comprises 16 residues. In DNA, the CDR3 is TGTGCCAGCAGGGAATATGGGACAGAGTCTGGAAACACCATATATTTT. Amino acids: CASREYGTESGNTIYF.

The chain uses TRBV6-6 and TRBJ2-1, with 7 bases fitting TRBD1. The CDR3 is 15 amino acids. With V trimmed by 5 bases and J by 2 bases, 6 bases remained unmatched. Germline V gives CDR1 MNHNY, CDR2 SVGAGI (reference sequence). CDR3 protein: CASSPWDSTYNEQFF. The DNA of the CDR3 is TGTGCCAGCAGTCCCTGGGACAGCACCTACAATGAGCAGTTCTTC.

This chain joins TRBV18 and TRBJ2-2; D ambiguous. The CDR3 runs to 14 residues. CDR1 KGHSH and CDR2 LQKENI come from the germline V gene. Trimming took off 4 bases at V and 5 bases at J, with 11 bases between the two ends. CDR3: CASSLPTMTGELFF. The CDR3 DNA sequence: TGTGCCAGCTCACTCCCTACTATGACCGGGGAGCTGTTTTTT.

The chain couples TRBV9 to TRBJ2-1, with TRBD2 matching 14 bases. The CDR3 is 17 residues long. The trim removed 4 bases at V and 2 bases at J, leaving 5 bases unmatched. Germline V CDR1 and CDR2: SGDLS, YYNGEE. Written as DNA, the CDR3 is TGTGCCAGCAGCTCCGGGACTAGCGGGGGACCCTACAATGAGCAGTTCTTC. It translates to CASSSGTSGGPYNEQFF.